This T cell receptor (beta chain) was obtained from a study of OX40 agonist ivuxolimab in advanced cancers. Study details: Anti-PD-1, anti-PD-L1 or anti-CTLA-4 therapy given earlier was allowed, and approximately 40% had some. General study findings and limits: On average, CD8+ T cells had more expanded clones than CD4+. CD4+ and CD8+ T cells in blood underwent clonal expansion by week 6 at 0.1 to 3.0 mg/kg.

Generated by immunoSEQ multiplex PCR, the TCRdb table keeps only in-frame clones and is missing some. The sample lists 52,000 or so clones; around four fifths were seen once. As regards this clone: The antigen is undetermined.

The ends were cut back, 1 base at V and 7 bases at J, with 14 bases in the middle. The CDR3 sequence is 15 residues long. From germline, CDR1 is LGHNA and CDR2 YNFKEQ. Patients were ruled out by autoimmune disease history or systemic immunosuppression. This chain connects TRBV4-2 to TRBJ2-1, with a possible D match to TRBD2 (5 bases). The TCR originated in an adult with an advanced solid tumor such as melanoma, head and neck, liver or kidney cancer. Sequenced here: CD4+ or CD8+ T cells sorted from blood, sampled in a trial of the OX40 agonist ivuxolimab. The DNA of the CDR3 is TGTGCCAGCAGCCAAGCAGGAGGAGCACCTAATGAGCAGTTCTTC. The encoded protein is CASSQAGGAPNEQFF.